This entry is about one T cell receptor beta chain. These data belong to a study of beta chain features in type 1 diabetes. TCRB transcripts that were expressed got sequenced, as all of the isolated RNA had been reverse transcribed. Repertoires were generated with immunoSEQ multiplex PCR, while TCRdb's copy carries only in-frame clones and drops some. The sample lists 400,000 to 450,000 clones, 11% to 15% occurring once. Every participating donor gave one draw, a heparinised blood sample averaging about 116 mL. Material: naive CD4+ T cells from blood. This receptor was obtained from a man aged 30 to 45 in good health.

The CDR3 sequence: CSVGEGTGEQYF. For the CDR3, the DNA is TGCAGCGTTGGAGAGGGGACGGGCGAGCAGTACTTC. The V gene is TRBV29-1, the J gene TRBJ2-7, with D perhaps assigned TRBD1 or TRBD2 (5 bases each). This CDR3 has 12 residues. V was pared by 4 bases and J by 6 bases, with 13 bases between. Germline CDR1 is SQVTM and CDR2 is ANQGSEA.